This T cell receptor (beta chain) was identified during a study of early T cells in non-severe SARS-CoV-2 infection. For the study at large: Sequenced material consisted of bulk RNA (from unsorted whole blood), and chains were unpaired.

TCRdb re-derived calls from the 5' RACE reads in MiXCR, one entry per CDR3 protein. The sample includes about 76,000 distinct CDR3 sequences, about 11% of them seen just once. The trim removed 4 bases at V and 0 bases at J, leaving 9 bases unmatched. Germline CDR1 reads SEHNR; CDR2 reads FQNEAQ (reference sequence). The CDR3 has 16 amino acids. In its sample, this clonotype was seen many times. Sequenced material: whole blood. This chain connects TRBV7-9 to TRBJ2-7, with TRBD1 matching 7 bases. This clonotype originated in an adult who was a healthcare worker with PCR-confirmed SARS-CoV-2 infection or an uninfected control (not recorded which). The CDR3 DNA is TGTGCCAGCAGCTCCGGTACCGGGACAGACTCCTACGAGCAGTACTTC. Protein sequence: CASSSGTGTDSYEQYF.